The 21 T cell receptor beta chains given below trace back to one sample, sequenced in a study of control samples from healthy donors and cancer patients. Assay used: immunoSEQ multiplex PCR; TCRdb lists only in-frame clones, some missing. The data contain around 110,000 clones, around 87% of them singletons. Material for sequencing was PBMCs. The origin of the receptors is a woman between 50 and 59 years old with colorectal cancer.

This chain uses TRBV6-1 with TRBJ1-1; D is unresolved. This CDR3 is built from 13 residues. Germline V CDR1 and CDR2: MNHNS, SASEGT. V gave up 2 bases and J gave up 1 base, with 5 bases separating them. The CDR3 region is CASSEFGNTEAFF. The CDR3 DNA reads TGTGCCAGCAGTGAATTCGGGAACACTGAAGCTTTCTTT.

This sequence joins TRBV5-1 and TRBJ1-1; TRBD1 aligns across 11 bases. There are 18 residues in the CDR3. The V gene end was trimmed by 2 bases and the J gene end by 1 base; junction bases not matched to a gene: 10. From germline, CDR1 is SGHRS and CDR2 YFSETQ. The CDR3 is CASSFGTGGSGQNTEAFF. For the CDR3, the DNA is TGCGCCAGCAGCTTTGGGACAGGGGGATCAGGGCAGAACACTGAAGCTTTCTTT.

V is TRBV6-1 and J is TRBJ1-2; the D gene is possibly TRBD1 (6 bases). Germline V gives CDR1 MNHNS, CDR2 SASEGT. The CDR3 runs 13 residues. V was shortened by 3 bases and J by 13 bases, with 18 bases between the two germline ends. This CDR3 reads CASSEVPQGVTTF. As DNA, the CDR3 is TGTGCCAGCAGTGAGGTCCCACAGGGAGTGACCACCTTC.

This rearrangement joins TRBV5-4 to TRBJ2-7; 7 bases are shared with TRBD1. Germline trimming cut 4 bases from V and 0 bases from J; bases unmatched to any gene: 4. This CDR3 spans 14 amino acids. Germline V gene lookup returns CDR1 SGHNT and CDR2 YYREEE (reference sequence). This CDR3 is CASSVTGLSYEQYF. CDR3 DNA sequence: TGTGCCAGCAGCGTGACAGGGCTCTCCTACGAGCAGTACTTC.

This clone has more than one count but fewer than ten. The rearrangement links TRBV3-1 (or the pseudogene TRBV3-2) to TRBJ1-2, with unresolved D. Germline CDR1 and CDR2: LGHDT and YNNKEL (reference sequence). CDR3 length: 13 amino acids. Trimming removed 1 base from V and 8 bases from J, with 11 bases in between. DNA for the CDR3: TGTGCCAGCAGCCAAGGTTTGGGCGTGGGCTACACCTTC. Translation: CASSQGLGVGYTF.

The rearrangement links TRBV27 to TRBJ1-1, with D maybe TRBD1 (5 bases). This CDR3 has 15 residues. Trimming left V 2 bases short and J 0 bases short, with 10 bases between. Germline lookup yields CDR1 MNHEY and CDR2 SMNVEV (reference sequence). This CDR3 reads CASSLAGALNTEAFF. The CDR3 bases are TGTGCCAGCAGTTTAGCCGGGGCGTTGAACACTGAAGCTTTCTTT.

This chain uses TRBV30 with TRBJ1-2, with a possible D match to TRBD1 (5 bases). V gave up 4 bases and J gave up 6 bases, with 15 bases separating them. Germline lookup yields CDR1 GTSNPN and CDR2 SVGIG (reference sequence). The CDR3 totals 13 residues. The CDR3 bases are TGTGCCTGGACCCCCGGGACCGAAAATGGCTACACCTTC. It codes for CAWTPGTENGYTF.

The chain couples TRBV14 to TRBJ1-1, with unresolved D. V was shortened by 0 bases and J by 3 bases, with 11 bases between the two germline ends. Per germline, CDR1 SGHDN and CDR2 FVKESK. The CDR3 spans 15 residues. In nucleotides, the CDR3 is TGTGCCAGCAGCCAAGATTATTCGGGATACACTGAAGCTTTCTTT. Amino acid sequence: CASSQDYSGYTEAFF.

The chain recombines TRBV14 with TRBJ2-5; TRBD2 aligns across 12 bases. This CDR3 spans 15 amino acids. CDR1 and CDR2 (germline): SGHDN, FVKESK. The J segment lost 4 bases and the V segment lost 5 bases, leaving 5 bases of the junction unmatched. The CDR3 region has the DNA TGTGCCAGCAGCAAGACTAGCGGGAGCCCAGAGACCCAGTACTTC. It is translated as CASSKTSGSPETQYF.

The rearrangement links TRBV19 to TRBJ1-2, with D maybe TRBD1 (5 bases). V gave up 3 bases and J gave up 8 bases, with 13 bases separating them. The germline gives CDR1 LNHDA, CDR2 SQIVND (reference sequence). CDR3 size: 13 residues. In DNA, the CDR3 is TGTGCCAGTAGTATTACCCGGGGCGGGGGCTACACCTTC. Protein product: CASSITRGGGYTF.

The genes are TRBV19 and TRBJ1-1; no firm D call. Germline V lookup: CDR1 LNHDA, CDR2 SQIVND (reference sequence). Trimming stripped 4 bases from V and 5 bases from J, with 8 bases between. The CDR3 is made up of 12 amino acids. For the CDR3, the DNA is TGTGCCAGTAGTAGGTCAAGAACTGAAGCTTTCTTT. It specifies CASSRSRTEAFF.

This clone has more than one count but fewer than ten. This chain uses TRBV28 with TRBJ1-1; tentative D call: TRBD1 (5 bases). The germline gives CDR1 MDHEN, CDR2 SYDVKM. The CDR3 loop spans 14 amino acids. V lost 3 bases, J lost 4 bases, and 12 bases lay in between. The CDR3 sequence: CASSFLPGGTEAFF. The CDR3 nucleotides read TGTGCCAGCAGTTTTTTGCCGGGGGGCACTGAAGCTTTCTTT.

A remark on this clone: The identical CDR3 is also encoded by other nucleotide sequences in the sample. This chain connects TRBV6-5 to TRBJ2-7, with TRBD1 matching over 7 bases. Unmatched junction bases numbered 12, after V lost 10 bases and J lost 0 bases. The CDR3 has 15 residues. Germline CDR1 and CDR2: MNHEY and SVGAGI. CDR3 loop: CATVEPDRISYEQYF. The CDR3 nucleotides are TGTGCCACCGTTGAGCCGGACAGGATCTCCTACGAGCAGTACTTC.

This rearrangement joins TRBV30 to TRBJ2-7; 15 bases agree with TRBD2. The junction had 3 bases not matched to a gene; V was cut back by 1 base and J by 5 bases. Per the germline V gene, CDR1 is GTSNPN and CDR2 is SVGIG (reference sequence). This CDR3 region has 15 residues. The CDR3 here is CAWSEGTSGGNEQYF. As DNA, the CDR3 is TGTGCCTGGAGTGAAGGGACTAGCGGGGGGAACGAGCAGTACTTC.

CDR3 in amino acids: CASSQVGQYGYEQYF. The CDR3 nucleotides are TGTGCCAGCAGCCAAGTCGGACAGTATGGGTACGAGCAGTACTTC. The rearrangement links TRBV3-1 (or the pseudogene TRBV3-2) to TRBJ2-7, with D perhaps TRBD1 (6 bases). The germline gives CDR1 LGHDT, CDR2 YNNKEL (reference sequence). Trimming took off 1 base at V and 4 bases at J, with 14 bases between the two ends. This CDR3 has 15 amino acids.

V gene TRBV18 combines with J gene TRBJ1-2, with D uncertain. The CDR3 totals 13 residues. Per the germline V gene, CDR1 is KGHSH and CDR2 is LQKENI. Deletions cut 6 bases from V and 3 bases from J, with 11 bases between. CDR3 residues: CASSTGADYGYTF. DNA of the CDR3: TGTGCCAGCTCCACGGGCGCGGACTATGGCTACACCTTC.

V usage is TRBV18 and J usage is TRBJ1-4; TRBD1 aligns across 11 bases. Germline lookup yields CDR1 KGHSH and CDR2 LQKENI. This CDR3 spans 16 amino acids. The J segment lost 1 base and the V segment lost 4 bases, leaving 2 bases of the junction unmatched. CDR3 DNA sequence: TGTGCCAGCTCACTAGGGACAGGGGGAACTAATGAAAAACTGTTTTTT. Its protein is CASSLGTGGTNEKLFF.

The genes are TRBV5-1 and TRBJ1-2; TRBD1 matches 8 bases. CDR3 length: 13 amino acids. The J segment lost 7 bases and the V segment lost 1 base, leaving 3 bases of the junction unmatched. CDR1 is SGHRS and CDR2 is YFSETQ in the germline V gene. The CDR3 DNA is TGCGCCAGCAGCTTGACCGACAGGGGTGGCTACACCTTC. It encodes CASSLTDRGGYTF.

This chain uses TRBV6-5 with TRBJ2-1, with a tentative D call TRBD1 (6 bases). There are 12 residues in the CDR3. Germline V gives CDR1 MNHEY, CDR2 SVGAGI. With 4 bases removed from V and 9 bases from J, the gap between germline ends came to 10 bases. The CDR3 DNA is TGTGCCAGCAGTTCAAAACAGGGTGAGCAGTTCTTC. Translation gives CASSSKQGEQFF.

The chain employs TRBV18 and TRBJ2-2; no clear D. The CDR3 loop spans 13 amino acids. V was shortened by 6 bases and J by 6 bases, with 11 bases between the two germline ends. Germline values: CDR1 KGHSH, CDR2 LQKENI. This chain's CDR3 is CASSPVFAGELFF. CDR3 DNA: TGTGCCAGCTCCCCAGTGTTTGCCGGGGAGCTGTTTTTT.

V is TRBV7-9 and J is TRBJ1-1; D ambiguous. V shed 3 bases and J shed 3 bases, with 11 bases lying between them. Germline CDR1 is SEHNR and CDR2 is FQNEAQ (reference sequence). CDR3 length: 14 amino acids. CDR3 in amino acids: CASSFTGSDTEAFF. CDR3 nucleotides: TGTGCCAGCAGCTTCACGGGTTCCGACACTGAAGCTTTCTTT.